This T cell receptor (beta chain) was found in a study of blood T cell repertoires in COVID-19. Study-wide background: Spain, Italy and the United States supplied samples that represented acute and convalescent COVID-19.

The germline V gene has CDR1 MNHEY and CDR2 SVGAGI. Deletions cut 3 bases from V and 3 bases from J, with 9 bases between. This CDR3 has 13 residues. Cohort placement rested on clinical history that participants reported themselves. Assay: immunoSEQ multiplex PCR; the TCRdb copy retains only in-frame clones and omits some. Among 150,000 to 200,000 clones listed, 75% to 90% were seen once. V gene TRBV6-5 combines with J gene TRBJ2-7; possibly TRBD2 for D (5 bases). The TCR originated in a middle-aged woman with acute COVID-19. Sequencing used PBMCs or T cells enriched from blood (not recorded which). The CDR3 coding sequence is TGTGCCAGCAGTTATCGAGGAGGCTACGAGCAGTACTTC. It yields the protein CASSYRGGYEQYF.